This TCR beta chain is from a study of T cells in Graves' hyperthyroidism and ophthalmopathy. TCR beta CDR3 sequences were amplified from RNA transcripts. Researchers ran a first-round RT-PCR on the TCR CDR3 using the HTBI primer set. TCRdb independently ran MiXCR on the multiplex PCR reads; one entry per CDR3 protein. The profile covers under 400,000 distinct CDR3 sequences, with 18% appearing a single time and about 14% taken by the ten largest. This clonotype showed up many times. Material for sequencing was blood. The clonotype originates from a middle-aged woman with Graves' ophthalmopathy.

The chain's CDR3 is CASSYAQGSTIRPLHF. In DNA, the CDR3 is TGTGCCAGCAGCTATGCACAGGGGTCCACGATTCGTCCCCTCCACTTT. The chain uses TRBV12-3 or TRBV12-4 and TRBJ1-6, with 7 bases aligning to TRBD1. V shed 6 bases, J shed 13 bases, and the junction held 18 bases outside the gene matches. This CDR3 region has 16 residues.